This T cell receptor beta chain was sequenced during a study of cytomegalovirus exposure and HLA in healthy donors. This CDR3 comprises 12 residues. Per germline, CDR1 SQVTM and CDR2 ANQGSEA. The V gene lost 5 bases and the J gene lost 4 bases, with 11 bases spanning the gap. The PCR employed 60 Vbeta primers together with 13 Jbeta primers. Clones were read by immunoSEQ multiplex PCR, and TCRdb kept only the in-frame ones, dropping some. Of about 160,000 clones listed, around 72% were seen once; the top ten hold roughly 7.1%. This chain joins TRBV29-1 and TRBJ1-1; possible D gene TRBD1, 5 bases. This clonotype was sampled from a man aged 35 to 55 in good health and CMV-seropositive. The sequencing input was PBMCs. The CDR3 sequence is CSVRDWGTEAFF. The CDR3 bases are TGCAGCGTTCGGGACTGGGGCACTGAAGCTTTCTTT.